The entry below gives a single T cell receptor (beta chain) sequence along with its context. This clone was counted at least ten times. Its antigen is not yet known. No base quality information exists; no much larger clone differs at one position. From the germline V gene, CDR1 is SGHRS and CDR2 is YFSETQ. The CDR3 contains 14 residues, cysteine and phenylalanine counted. Only CDR3 DNA is held: 42 bases, read in frame from base 1. V lost 1 base and J lost 5 bases; the stretch between them is 9 bases long. This record belongs to a study of shared clonotypes between healthy human individuals (TCRdb year 2020). Regarding the study in general: Three men and two women, aged 18 to 49 years, made up the cohort. For each donor, CD4 naive and CD4 memory were each run on three plates, CD8 naive on two plates, and CD8 memory on one plate. To estimate repertoire size and how much clonotype sharing occurs between individuals, the study deeply sequenced the blood TCR repertoires of roughly 5 healthy adults. Different laboratories and diverse techniques were used to prepare libraries and sequence TCR repertoires, to increase sequencing depth and limit assay-specific biases. Per donor, leukapheresis produced somewhere between about 0.85 and 9.5 billion PBMCs. Broader findings and caveats from the paper: The small number of donors limited the genetic and exposure-history diversity represented. Compared with non-shared clonotypes, clonotypes shared by all four sorted-subset donors had higher generation probabilities. Across several donors, around 5.4% of naive CD4, roughly 3.3% of naive CD8, 2.3% of memory CD4, and approximately 0.42% of memory CD8 clonotypes were shared. Naive subsets generally had larger estimated clonotype richness than memory subsets did. Even with the large sequencing depth, rarefaction of the sorted-subset datasets indicated that sequencing was incomplete. Based on pairwise subsampling, the degree of clonotype sharing among donors was expected to be affected by sequencing depth. Sampling was limited to blood, and TCR repertoires in tissue likely differ from TCR repertoires in blood.

TCR CDR3 regions were amplified from genomic DNA by multiplex PCR using the deep immunoSEQ assay. Extracted genomic DNA from each cell subset was distributed evenly across all wells of several immunoSEQ 96-well plates, and each plate was treated as a replicate. For sorted subsets, 150 to 250 ng genomic DNA, equal to 30,000 or so T cell genomes, was loaded into each replicate PCR. Purified libraries were measured with a Qubit 3.0 fluorometer, size-checked on a Bioanalyzer 2100, and measured again with the KAPA Library Quantification kit. Every immunoSEQ 96-well plate was sequenced on a separate single-read 150-cycle Illumina NextSeq 550 flow cell. Per the source publication's procedure: Because only junctional sequences without quality scores were contained in the immunoSEQ output, filtering matching that applied to full-length reads could not be performed. Sequences were annotated with PyIR, a Python wrapper for IgBLAST v1.9, and V/J genes and CDR3 were assigned using IMGT germline references. Any read was removed if the V/J assignment was weak (E-value above 1e-6), the CDR3 was missing, or the read contained stop codons, out-of-frame junctions, or ambiguous translated residues. A V3J clonotype was defined by an identical inferred V gene, J gene, and CDR3 amino acid sequence. Percentage overlap between repertoires was computed as shared unique clonotypes divided by the size of the smaller repertoire. Richness of each repertoire was evaluated using RTK rarefaction, the Chao1 estimator, and Recon v2.1 estimates of unobserved clonotypes. Generation probabilities for all TCRbeta clonotypes obtained by the gDNA method from a handful of donors were computed using OLGA. In its TCRdb copy, this immuneACCESS table keeps in-frame sequences only and misses some clones. Where compared with another copy, unresolved V genes explain less than half of these, and the others have no known cause. The DNA gave D and trimming, while V, J and clone size come from that table. Counted in this sample were nearly 1 million clones; around three quarters of them appeared once. The ten most abundant clones make up over 1.3% of the sample.

Donors were healthy HIV-negative adults with no recently reported acute infections or vaccinations. Only Caucasian adults living in Nashville, Tennessee, USA were represented among the donors. CD4+ T cells were enriched by magnetic negative selection; naive cells were then positively selected on CD45RA, and the negative fraction formed the memory subset. Blood was obtained by leukapheresis, after which PBMCs were separated by Ficoll-Histopaque density gradient centrifugation and cryopreserved in liquid nitrogen vapor phase. Purity and quantity of every magnetically sorted T cell population were checked by analytical flow cytometry. Genomic DNA was isolated from every sorted fraction and measured by UV absorbance on a Nanodrop 2000c.

The TCR sequence derives from a man in his late teens or twenties in good health. The chain is made from TRBV5-1 and TRBJ2-2, with the D gene not clear enough to name. Sequenced material: memory CD4+ T cells sorted from blood. The cell subset or site label of this sample denotes: CD45RA-negative fraction. The bases read TGCGCCAGCAGCTTGTCAGTGGGAACCGGGGAGCTGTTTTTT. Its translation is CASSLSVGTGELFF. When the CDR3 is completed using the reference TRBV5-1 and TRBJ2-2 genes on either side, the full variable domain is KAGVTQTPRYLIKTRGQQVTLSCSPISGHRSVSWYQQTPGQGLQFLFEYFSETQRNKGNFPGRFSGRQFSNSRSEMNVSTLELGDSALYLCASSLSVGTGELFFGEGSRLTVL.